The clone carrying this TCR beta chain has only a few counts. Its antigen remains unidentified. This entry comes from a study of T-cell memory formation after mild COVID-19. Study outcomes and limitations: Clones contracting day 15 to 85 were balanced CD4/CD8; later expanders leaned CD4+. Confirmation was lacking for SARS-CoV-2 specificity of second-wave clones that peaked on day 37. Several responding clones turned up in pre-infection memory, indicating that cross-reactive memory may have taken part.

MiXCR, run by TCRdb on the 5' RACE reads, gives a single entry per CDR3 protein. The sample lists 240,000 or so distinct CDR3 sequences, roughly 10% occurring once. Germline V CDR1 and CDR2: MGHDK, SYGVNS. This CDR3 contains 10 residues. The V end lost 4 bases, the J end lost 4 bases, and 2 bases lay between the germline ends. The chain combines TRBV25-1 with TRBJ2-7; D is ambiguous. The sample taken for sequencing was PBMCs or a T cell subset sorted from them (not recorded which). This sequence originates from a man aged 18 to 30 who had mild COVID-19 (a few samples of this study predate the infection). Cell type and time point are not known. The CDR3: CASSGYEQYF. Here the CDR3 DNA reads TGTGCCAGCAGTGGATACGAGCAGTACTTC.